The 15 T cell receptor beta chains below all came from one sample that was sequenced in a study of T cell responses to AZD1222 COVID-19 vaccine. Produced via immunoSEQ multiplex PCR; TCRdb's table is partial and in-frame only. The sample shows roughly 130,000 clones, approximately 85% of them seen only once. The source material was peripheral blood, sampled on day 0 of AZD1222 vaccination. The receptors originated from an adult in good health.

The chain links TRBV30 to TRBJ2-1; tentatively, D is TRBD1 (5 bases). Germline V gives CDR1 GTSNPN, CDR2 SVGIG (reference sequence). CDR3 size: 13 residues. V lost 3 bases to trimming and J lost 9 bases, with 15 bases between them. The CDR3 loop is CAWRPSGLGEQFF. CDR3 bases: TGTGCCTGGAGGCCCTCAGGGCTGGGTGAGCAGTTCTTC.

The V and J genes are TRBV10-3 and TRBJ2-3, with D possibly being TRBD1 (6 bases). Between the trimmed V and J ends, which lost 3 bases and 2 bases, there was a span of 12 bases. Germline values: CDR1 ENHRY, CDR2 SYGVKD. CDR3 length equals 15 residues. The CDR3 sequence is CAISDPGQPTDTQYF. In nucleotides, the CDR3 is TGTGCCATCAGTGACCCCGGACAGCCCACAGATACGCAGTATTTT.

The chain recombines TRBV11-3 with TRBJ2-1; no definite D call. CDR1 and CDR2 from the germline V gene are SGHNT and YENEEA. Between the trimmed V and J ends, which lost 0 bases and 1 base, there was a span of 13 bases. This CDR3 spans 17 amino acids. In DNA form, the CDR3 reads TGTGCCAGCAGCTTAGATCAGCTCCTTGGGTCCTACAATGAGCAGTTCTTC. Translating gives CASSLDQLLGSYNEQFF. The full variable domain, its missing parts supplied by reference TRBV11-3 and TRBJ2-1, is EAGVVQSPRYKIIEKKQPVAFWCNPISGHNTLYWYLQNLGQGPELLIRYENEEAVDDSQLPKDRFSAERLKGVDSTLKIQPAELGDSAVYLCASSLDQLLGSYNEQFFGPGTRLTVL.

The chain carries TRBV3-1 (or the pseudogene TRBV3-2) and TRBJ2-4, with a weak D call TRBD1 (6 bases). The CDR3 loop spans 18 amino acids. The V gene's germline CDR1 is LGHDT and CDR2 YNNKEL (reference sequence). The V end was cut by 0 bases, the J end by 15 bases, with 30 bases between. The CDR3 DNA reads TGTGCCAGCAGCCAAGACACAGGGTCGGGATTGGAGTGGGATCTACGGTACTTC. This codes for CASSQDTGSGLEWDLRYF.

The rearrangement joins TRBV10-2 to TRBJ1-1, with 8 bases identical to TRBD1. Germline V gene lookup returns CDR1 WSHSY and CDR2 SAAADI. The CDR3 spans 17 residues. V was pared by 6 bases and J by 5 bases, with 17 bases of the junction left unmatched. CDR3 loop: CASSLVVRTGRRTEAFF. The CDR3 DNA follows: TGCGCCAGCAGCCTAGTGGTAAGGACAGGGAGACGGACTGAAGCTTTCTTT.

The V call is TRBV4-2, the J call TRBJ1-4; TRBD1 agrees at 7 bases. The CDR3 is 18 residues long. Germline assignment: CDR1 LGHNA and CDR2 YNFKEQ. The V segment lost 2 bases and the J segment 8 bases; nucleotides outside the gene matches: 17. CDR3: CASSQSINPRDSWEKLFF. The CDR3 coding sequence is TGTGCCAGCAGCCAAAGCATAAATCCCCGGGACAGCTGGGAAAAACTGTTTTTT.

The genes are TRBV18 and TRBJ2-5, with D uncertain. Germline V CDR1 and CDR2: KGHSH, LQKENI. Trimming took 0 bases from V and 2 from J, leaving 10 bases between them. The CDR3 runs 15 residues. CDR3: CASSPPYLSQETQYF. The CDR3 DNA is TGTGCCAGCTCACCACCGTATCTTAGTCAAGAGACCCAGTACTTC.

The chain uses TRBV4-1 and TRBJ1-2; the D gene is possibly TRBD1 (6 bases). CDR1 MGHRA and CDR2 YSYEKL come from the germline V gene. The CDR3 contains 17 residues. V lost 3 bases, J lost 4 bases, and 21 bases lay in between. CDR3: CASSHPRSGAESYGYTF. The CDR3 nucleotides read TGCGCCAGCAGCCATCCTAGGTCGGGGGCGGAGAGCTATGGCTACACCTTC.

This chain links TRBV19 with TRBJ2-3; a possible D gene is TRBD2 (6 bases). CDR3 length: 14 amino acids. The germline V and J ends were trimmed by 9 bases and 3 bases, with 16 bases remaining between them. The germline gives CDR1 LNHDA, CDR2 SQIVND (reference sequence). The CDR3: CASSSGTVTDTQYF. The CDR3 nucleotides read TGTGCCAGCTCCTCCGGGACTGTAACAGATACGCAGTATTTT.

The CDR3 loop is CASSPGTGDHEQYF. The CDR3 DNA follows: TGTGCCAGCAGCCCCGGGACAGGGGACCACGAGCAGTACTTC. The genes are TRBV11-3 and TRBJ2-7; 10 nucleotides agree with TRBD1. J was trimmed by 5 bases and V by 5 bases; bases with no gene match: 6. Looked up from germline, CDR1 is SGHNT and CDR2 is YENEEA. The CDR3 consists of 14 residues.

The rearrangement links TRBV6-1 to TRBJ1-2, with D possibly matching TRBD1 (6 bases). Germline V gives CDR1 MNHNS, CDR2 SASEGT. This CDR3 has 12 amino acids. V shed 7 bases and J shed 4 bases, with 10 bases lying between them. The CDR3 DNA is TGTGCCAGCACCTCCAGGGGCTATGGCTACACCTTC. Its protein is CASTSRGYGYTF.

The chain combines TRBV7-9 with TRBJ2-1; TRBD1 matches 8 bases. CDR3 length: 15 residues. CDR1 is SEHNR, CDR2 FQNEAQ, per germline (reference sequence). Trimming at V came to 2 bases and at J to 4 bases, leaving 4 bases not matched to a gene. CDR3 bases: TGTGCCAGCAGCTTACGTACAGGGGGGTACAATGAGCAGTTCTTC. Its protein is CASSLRTGGYNEQFF.

The chain uses TRBV5-5 and TRBJ2-2, with D uncertain. Germline V gene sequence: CDR1 SGHKS, CDR2 YYEKEE (reference sequence). The CDR3 extends over 15 amino acids. Deletions cut 2 bases from V and 2 bases from J, with 10 bases between. The CDR3 region is CASSFRQENTGELFF. The DNA for the CDR3 is TGTGCCAGCAGCTTCAGGCAGGAAAACACCGGGGAGCTGTTTTTT.

V gene TRBV25-1 combines with J gene TRBJ1-1; 7 nucleotides line up with TRBD1. The CDR3 is 16 residues long. Germline loops: CDR1 MGHDK, CDR2 SYGVNS. The junction had 7 bases not matched to a gene; V was cut back by 2 bases and J by 1 base. The CDR3 loop is CASSERARGWNTEAFF. For the CDR3, the DNA is TGTGCCAGCAGTGAACGGGCCAGGGGGTGGAACACTGAAGCTTTCTTT.

The chain links TRBV6-5 to TRBJ1-5; possible D gene TRBD1, 6 bases. This CDR3 has 12 amino acids. CDR1 and CDR2 from the germline V gene are MNHEY and SVGAGI. V lost 4 bases and J lost 9, with 10 bases in between. Here the CDR3 reads CASSLDSPPQHF. The CDR3 bases are TGTGCCAGCAGTTTGGACAGCCCGCCCCAGCATTTT.